The 25 T cell receptor beta chains given below trace back to one sample, sequenced in a study of shared clonotypes between healthy human individuals. TCRdb's copy holds only in-frame clones and misses some; the assay was immunoSEQ multiplex PCR. This table has some 470,000 clones, less than 80% appearing once. Source material: PBMCs. Source of these receptors: a woman in her thirties or forties in good health. Some clones in this sample may be carry-over from other donors' samples.

This clone came up once. The chain is built from TRBV29-1 and TRBJ2-5; TRBD1 aligns across 10 bases. The J segment lost 5 bases and the V segment lost 4 bases, leaving 10 bases of the junction unmatched. The germline gives CDR1 SQVTM, CDR2 ANQGSEA. This CDR3 comprises 15 residues. The CDR3 is CSVAPGDRGGETQYF. CDR3 coding DNA: TGCAGCGTTGCCCCGGGGGACAGGGGAGGGGAGACCCAGTACTTC.

V and J are TRBV28 and TRBJ1-4, with 7 bases lining up with TRBD1. The CDR3 contains 16 residues. CDR1 is MDHEN and CDR2 is SYDVKM in the germline V gene. Unmatched junction bases numbered 9, after V lost 0 bases and J lost 8 bases. The CDR3 loop reads CASSLWRTGGYEKLFF. The DNA of the CDR3 is TGTGCCAGCAGTTTATGGAGGACAGGCGGGTACGAAAAACTGTTTTTT.

This sequence joins TRBV7-9 and TRBJ2-3; D call uncertain. Germline-derived CDR1 and CDR2 are SEHNR and FQNEAQ (reference sequence). The CDR3 runs to 13 residues. V lost 3 bases and J 2 bases, leaving 6 bases between the germline ends. The CDR3 here is CASSLFPTDTQYF. CDR3 DNA: TGTGCCAGCAGCTTGTTCCCCACAGATACGCAGTATTTT. Based on the CDR3 plus reference TRBV7-9 and TRBJ2-3, the full variable domain is DTGVSQNPRHKITKRGQNVTFRCDPISEHNRLYWYRQTLGQGPEFLTYFQNEAQLEKSRLLSDRFSAERPKGSFSTLEIQRTEQGDSAMYLCASSLFPTDTQYFGPGTRLTVL.

This rearrangement joins TRBV4-3 to TRBJ1-2; D is possibly TRBD1 (6 bases). Trimming left V 1 base short and J 4 bases short, with 13 bases between. This CDR3 region has 15 residues. Germline lookup yields CDR1 LGHNA and CDR2 YSLEER. Here the CDR3 reads CASSQAIAGAYGYTF. In DNA form, the CDR3 reads TGCGCCAGCAGCCAAGCAATCGCAGGGGCCTATGGCTACACCTTC.

The CDR3 DNA sequence: TGTGCCAGCAGTCATGGTCTCAATCAGCCCCAGCATTTT. This codes for CASSHGLNQPQHF. This chain uses TRBV25-1 with TRBJ1-5; D not resolved. Germline V gives CDR1 MGHDK, CDR2 SYGVNS. The V and J ends lost 5 bases and 3 bases respectively, with 8 bases between them. CDR3 length: 13 residues.

This clone was seen many times. This chain connects TRBV18 to TRBJ2-5, with TRBD1 matching over 8 bases. Germline CDR1 KGHSH, CDR2 LQKENI. The CDR3 spans 15 residues. V lost 0 bases and J lost 4; bases outside the gene matches: 4. The CDR3 loop reads CASSPPGQGPETQYF. The CDR3, as DNA: TGTGCCAGCTCACCACCCGGACAGGGCCCAGAGACCCAGTACTTC.

The chain has TRBV7-8 and TRBJ2-3; D is tentatively TRBD1 or TRBD2 (5 bases each). The germline gives CDR1 SGHVS, CDR2 FQNEAQ. With 3 bases removed from V and 0 bases from J, the gap between germline ends came to 10 bases. This CDR3 contains 15 residues. DNA of the CDR3: TGTGCCAGCAGCTTCCGAGGGGCTAGCACAGATACGCAGTATTTT. It codes for CASSFRGASTDTQYF.

This clone was seen once. This chain connects TRBV10-3 to TRBJ2-5; D call uncertain. Germline CDR1 ENHRY, CDR2 SYGVKD. Deletions cut 6 bases from V and 5 bases from J, with 10 bases between. The CDR3 has 12 amino acids. CDR3 protein: CAIRADGETQYF. CDR3 DNA: TGTGCCATCAGAGCTGACGGGGAGACCCAGTACTTC.

Remarks on this clone: At one of its ends the junction is not consistent with the germline gene, which may arise from a read error. Additional DNA sequences in this sample encode the identical CDR3. The chain employs TRBV18 and TRBJ2-7; 11 bases are a match to TRBD2. Germline V gives CDR1 KGHSH, CDR2 LQKENI. The CDR3 loop spans 16 amino acids. CDR3 residues: CASSPSTSGKAYEQYF. Written as DNA, the CDR3 is TGTGCCAGCTCACCCTCGACTAGCGGGAAAGCCTATGAGCAGTACTTC.

CDR3 bases: TGTGCCAGCAGTGAACCGGTGGCCGCTGCCTTTGAAAACATTCAGTACTTC. Its translation: CASSEPVAAAFENIQYF. The chain employs TRBV6-1 and TRBJ2-4; D uncertain. Trimming left V 2 bases short and J 5 bases short, with 19 bases between. The CDR3 is 17 residues long. From germline, CDR1 is MNHNS and CDR2 SASEGT.

In regard to this clone: One end of the junction varies from germline; a read error may be responsible. V gene TRBV7-9 combines with J gene TRBJ2-7; TRBD1 is a possible D gene (5 bases). The CDR3 totals 16 residues. CDR1 and CDR2 from the germline V gene are SEHNR and FQNEAQ (reference sequence). CDR3 sequence reads: CASSPILGRGIYERYF. The CDR3 region has the DNA TGTGCCAGCAGCCCAATTTTGGGAAGGGGCATTTACGAGCGGTACTTC.

On this clone itself: It differs at one base from a far larger clone, so likely a read error. This rearrangement joins TRBV7-9 to TRBJ2-7; unclear D gene. V was trimmed by 5 bases and J by 2 bases, leaving 7 bases between them. Germline CDR1 is SEHNR and CDR2 is FQNEAQ (reference sequence). The CDR3 is 12 residues long. The CDR3 sequence: CASSPWAYEQYF. DNA for the CDR3: TGTGCCAGCAGCCCGTGGGCCTACGAGCAGTACTTC. Using reference TRBV7-9 and TRBJ2-7 for the parts outside the CDR3, the full variable domain is DTGVSQNPRHKITKRGQNVTFRCDPISEHNRLYWYRQTLGQGPEFLTYFQNEAQLEKSRLLSDRFSAERPKGSFSTLEIQRTEQGDSAMYLCASSPWAYEQYFGPGTRLTVT.

V usage is TRBV6-4 and J usage is TRBJ1-5; D is unclear. Trimming cost V 4 bases and J 6 bases, with 10 bases left between them. CDR1 MRHNA and CDR2 SNTAGT come from the germline V gene. The CDR3 contains 13 residues. The CDR3 sequence is CASSGEVGQPQHF. The CDR3 DNA reads TGTGCCAGCAGTGGGGAGGTTGGTCAGCCCCAGCATTTT.

The chain joins TRBV25-1 to TRBJ2-5, with 9 bases that match TRBD1. Germline CDR1 and CDR2: MGHDK and SYGVNS. CDR3 length: 14 residues. V was clipped by 6 bases and J by 5 bases; unmatched bases: 7. The CDR3 reads CASREGQGDETQYF. DNA of the CDR3: TGTGCCAGCAGGGAGGGACAGGGAGACGAGACCCAGTACTTC.

V usage is TRBV2 and J usage is TRBJ2-1, with D possibly being TRBD2 (6 bases). V gave up 10 bases and J gave up 4 bases, with 20 bases separating them. Germline V lookup: CDR1 SNHLY, CDR2 FYNNEI. The CDR3 extends over 15 amino acids. DNA for the CDR3: TGTGCCACCCGGCTGCCGGGAGAATCGTACAATGAGCAGTTCTTC. Its protein product is CATRLPGESYNEQFF.

This clone was detected once. This chain uses TRBV27 with TRBJ2-5; 13 bases agree with TRBD2. CDR1 and CDR2 from the germline V gene are MNHEY and SMNVEV (reference sequence). With V trimmed by 5 bases and J by 3 bases, 3 bases remained unmatched. The CDR3 covers 15 residues. In DNA, the CDR3 is TGTGCCAGCAGTGACGGACTAGCGGGAGAAGAGACCCAGTACTTC. Amino acid sequence: CASSDGLAGEETQYF.

This clone was observed many times. The CDR3 bases are TGCGCCAGCAGTCTGACAGGGGAAGTTGAAGCTTTCTTT. As protein: CASSLTGEVEAFF. The rearrangement links TRBV10-2 to TRBJ1-1; TRBD1 matches at 8 bases. V gave up 5 bases and J gave up 7 bases; unmatched junction bases: 6. The CDR3 has 13 residues. Germline-derived CDR1 and CDR2 are WSHSY and SAAADI.

This clone was observed a handful of times. The V call is TRBV7-2, the J call TRBJ2-2; 8 bases match TRBD2. This CDR3 has 15 residues. The germline gives CDR1 SGHTA, CDR2 FQGNSA. Trimming removed 5 bases from V and 4 bases from J; junction bases left unmatched: 6. CDR3 DNA: TGTGCCAGCAGCACCAGGCTAGCGGGCACCGGGGAGCTGTTTTTT. Translation gives CASSTRLAGTGELFF. The whole variable domain, filled in from reference TRBV7-2 and TRBJ2-2, reads GAGVSQSPSNKVTEKGKDVELRCDPISGHTALYWYRQSLGQGLEFLIYFQGNSAPDKSGLPSDRFSAERTGGSVSTLTIQRTQQEDSAVYLCASSTRLAGTGELFFGEGSRLTVL.

As for this clone: The sample carries other DNA sequences with the same CDR3. V usage is TRBV7-2 and J usage is TRBJ1-2; D not certain. Germline assignment: CDR1 SGHTA and CDR2 FQGNSA. Deletions cut 1 base from V and 2 bases from J, with 5 bases between. The CDR3 contains 13 residues. CDR3 sequence (DNA): TGTGCCAGCAGCTTAGGTCAGAACTATGGCTACACCTTC. It translates to CASSLGQNYGYTF.

The chain joins TRBV11-3 to TRBJ2-1, with TRBD1 matching over 7 bases. CDR1 is SGHNT, CDR2 YENEEA, per germline. The CDR3 totals 15 residues. V lost 0 bases and J lost 4; bases outside the gene matches: 3. CDR3 nucleotides: TGTGCCAGCAGCTTAGATCCACAGGGGTACAATGAGCAGTTCTTC. Amino acid sequence: CASSLDPQGYNEQFF. The complete variable domain, with remaining parts taken from reference TRBV11-3 and TRBJ2-1, reads EAGVVQSPRYKIIEKKQPVAFWCNPISGHNTLYWYLQNLGQGPELLIRYENEEAVDDSQLPKDRFSAERLKGVDSTLKIQPAELGDSAVYLCASSLDPQGYNEQFFGPGTRLTVL.

V is TRBV4-1 and J is TRBJ2-2; 9 positions agree with TRBD2. The CDR3 loop spans 17 amino acids. Germline assignment: CDR1 MGHRA and CDR2 YSYEKL. J gave up 5 bases and V 1 base, and 8 bases lay outside the gene matches. CDR3 sequence: CASSQVAGSGRTGELFF. DNA for the CDR3: TGCGCCAGCAGCCAAGTGGCCGGGAGCGGGAGGACCGGGGAGCTGTTTTTT.

Turning to this clone: A read error is likely here: a far larger clone is one base away. This chain connects TRBV4-3 to TRBJ2-6, with 9 bases fitting TRBD2. V lost 2 bases to trimming and J lost 5 bases; unmatched junction nucleotides: 4. Germline assignment: CDR1 LGHNA and CDR2 YSLEER. This CDR3 has 16 residues. CDR3 coding DNA: TGCGCCAGCAGCCAATCTAGCGGGACCCGGGCCAACGTCCTGACTTTC. It translates to CASSQSSGTRANVLTF.

This clone was seen only once. The chain combines TRBV7-2 with TRBJ2-1; 7 bases agree with TRBD1. CDR3 length: 14 amino acids. V gave up 5 bases and J gave up 7 bases; unmatched junction bases: 8. CDR1 and CDR2 (germline): SGHTA, FQGNSA. The CDR3 DNA is TGTGCCAGCAGCAGATCGGGACAGTCGAATGAGCAGTTCTTC. Protein product: CASSRSGQSNEQFF.

The rearrangement links TRBV9 to TRBJ2-5; 8 bases are a match to TRBD1. The CDR3 is 16 amino acids. The V gene end was trimmed by 2 bases and the J gene end by 0 bases; junction bases not matched to a gene: 6. The V gene's germline CDR1 is SGDLS and CDR2 YYNGEE. CDR3: CASSVLGQVYQETQYF. The CDR3 DNA sequence: TGTGCCAGCAGCGTCCTGGGACAGGTGTACCAAGAGACCCAGTACTTC.

This clone turned up a few times. The chain couples TRBV27 to TRBJ2-1, with a possible D match to TRBD2 (6 bases). Germline loops: CDR1 MNHEY, CDR2 SMNVEV (reference sequence). The CDR3 has 15 amino acids. Between the trimmed V and J ends, which lost 3 bases and 4 bases, there was a span of 13 bases. The DNA of the CDR3 is TGTGCCAGCAGTTTGTGGGGGACTGGATACAATGAGCAGTTCTTC. Protein sequence: CASSLWGTGYNEQFF.